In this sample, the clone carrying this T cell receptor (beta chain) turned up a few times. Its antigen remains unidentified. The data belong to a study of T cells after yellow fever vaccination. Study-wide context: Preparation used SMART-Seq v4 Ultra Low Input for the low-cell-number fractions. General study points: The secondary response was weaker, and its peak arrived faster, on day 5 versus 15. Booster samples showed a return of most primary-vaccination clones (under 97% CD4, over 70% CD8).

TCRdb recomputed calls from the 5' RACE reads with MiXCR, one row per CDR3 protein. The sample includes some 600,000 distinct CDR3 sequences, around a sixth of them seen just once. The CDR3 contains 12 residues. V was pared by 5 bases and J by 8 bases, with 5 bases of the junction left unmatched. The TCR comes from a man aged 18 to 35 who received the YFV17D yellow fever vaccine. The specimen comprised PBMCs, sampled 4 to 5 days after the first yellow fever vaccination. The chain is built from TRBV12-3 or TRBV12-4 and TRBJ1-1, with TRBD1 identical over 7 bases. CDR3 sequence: CASSTMDREAFF. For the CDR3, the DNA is TGTGCCAGCAGTACTATGGACAGGGAAGCTTTCTTT.